Each of the 13 T cell receptor beta chains below was sequenced from the same sample in a study of molecular identifiers for immune sequencing clone quantification (dated by TCRdb to 2016 to 2019). The library came from PCR. TCRdb lists the instrument as NextSeq 500. The public reads were reanalyzed by TCRdb: fastp trimming at Q25, MiXCR alignment, in-frame beta chains only. Rows merge per CDR3 protein into single entries with the most common DNA and genes. Counted in this sample were some 320,000 distinct CDR3 sequences; 24% of them appeared once. About 0.74% of the sample comes from the top ten. Sequenced sample: naive CD8+ T cells from blood, with Jurkat cell RNA spiked in. In the paper's terms, the cell subset or site label means: FACS-sorted CD8+CD4-CCR7+CD45RA+ naive T cells. These receptors all stem from a human donor in good health. Some libraries in this study had Jurkat cell RNA spiked in.

This chain links TRBV28 with TRBJ2-5; D call uncertain. Germline V CDR1 and CDR2: MDHEN, SYDVKM. V was trimmed by 2 bases and J by 5 bases, leaving 12 bases between them. The CDR3 totals 14 residues. In DNA, the CDR3 is TGTGCCAGCAGTTTACCCCAAATCGGGGAGACCCAGTACTTC. It specifies CASSLPQIGETQYF. The whole variable domain, filled in from reference TRBV28 and TRBJ2-5, reads DVKVTQSSRYLVKRTGEKVFLECVQDMDHENMFWYRQDPGLGLRLIYFSYDVKMKEKGDIPEGYSVSREKKERFSLILESASTNQTSMYLCASSLPQIGETQYFGPGTRLLVL.

CDR3 coding DNA: TGCAGTGCTACAGGGGTCGGAAACACCATATATTTT. Protein: CSATGVGNTIYF. The chain is built from TRBV20-1 and TRBJ1-3, with TRBD1 as a possible D gene (6 bases). Between the trimmed V and J ends, which lost 4 bases and 4 bases, there was a span of 8 bases. The CDR3 covers 12 residues. Germline CDR1 is DFQATT and CDR2 is SNEGSKA (reference sequence).

As to this clonotype: A read error may explain this, as a much larger clone is one base away. The chain combines TRBV6-6 with TRBJ2-7; D might be TRBD1 (5 bases). V was pared by 0 bases and J by 5 bases, with 20 bases between. There are 17 residues in the CDR3. In germline, CDR1 is MNHNY, CDR2 SVGAGI (reference sequence). CDR3 sequence: CASSYSFLGDSNHEQYF. The CDR3 DNA sequence: TGTGCCAGCAGTTACTCGTTCCTAGGGGATTCTAACCACGAGCAGTACTTC.

In this sample, this clonotype turned up many times. V and J are TRBV7-6 and TRBJ2-3; no definite D call. This CDR3 is 15 amino acids long. The V gene's germline CDR1 is SGHVS and CDR2 FNYEAQ. Trimming stripped 5 bases from V and 3 bases from J, with 15 bases between. CDR3 DNA: TGTGCCAGCAGCCCCCTGTCCATAGGTACAGATACGCAGTATTTT. Protein: CASSPLSIGTDTQYF.

This clonotype was found many times. The genes are TRBV5-6 and TRBJ1-1; TRBD1 matches at 7 bases. This CDR3 spans 16 amino acids. V dropped 5 bases and J dropped 4; count of bases not matched to a gene: 14. CDR1 SGHDT and CDR2 YYEEEE come from the germline V gene. The CDR3 DNA reads TGTGCCAGCAGTCTTGTTACAGGGGTAACAGGCACTGAAGCTTTCTTT. Its protein is CASSLVTGVTGTEAFF.

Note on this clonotype: One base away lies a much larger clone, so this may be a sequencing read error. J is TRBJ2-3 and V is TRBV4-3; 8 bases map to TRBD1. The V and J ends lost 4 bases and 5 bases, in that order; junction bases with no gene match: 5. The length of the CDR3 is 14 residues. The germline V gene encodes CDR1 LGHNA and CDR2 YSLEER. The CDR3 coding sequence is TGCGCCAGCAGCCGGACAGGGAGTGTAGATACGCAGTATTTT. Translation gives CASSRTGSVDTQYF.

At least ten counts were recorded for this clonotype. V usage is TRBV7-9 and J usage is TRBJ2-3; 11 positions agree with TRBD2. Unmatched junction bases numbered 11, after V lost 10 bases and J lost 2 bases. The CDR3 consists of 16 residues. Germline lookup yields CDR1 SEHNR and CDR2 FQNEAQ (reference sequence). This CDR3 is CAKVRLAGLHTDTQYF. The CDR3 DNA reads TGTGCCAAAGTCAGACTAGCGGGACTCCACACAGATACGCAGTATTTT.

In this sample, this clonotype turned up a few times. V gene TRBV7-9 combines with J gene TRBJ2-7, with 11 bases lining up with TRBD2. The J segment lost 7 bases and the V segment lost 5 bases, leaving 10 bases of the junction unmatched. The CDR3 consists of 15 residues. Germline V gives CDR1 SEHNR, CDR2 FQNEAQ (reference sequence). The CDR3 is CASSLTGTSGVEQYF. The CDR3 bases are TGTGCCAGCAGCCTAACCGGGACTAGCGGAGTGGAGCAGTACTTC.

Written as DNA, the CDR3 is TGTGCCAGCAGCTCGGGACAGGGGGCTGTTGGTAATTCACCCCTCCACTTT. Protein sequence: CASSSGQGAVGNSPLHF. The V and J genes are TRBV13 and TRBJ1-6; 12 bases are shared with TRBD1. The CDR3 has 17 residues. J was trimmed by 6 bases and V by 4 bases; bases with no gene match: 7. Germline assignment: CDR1 PRHDT and CDR2 FYEKMQ (reference sequence).

This clonotype came up a few times. The J gene is TRBJ2-7, the V gene TRBV29-1, with D maybe TRBD2 (6 bases). Deletions cut 3 bases from V and 4 bases from J, with 19 bases between. The CDR3 consists of 15 residues. Germline V gene lookup returns CDR1 SQVTM and CDR2 ANQGSEA. The CDR3 sequence is CSVEFSGQGLYEQYF. The CDR3 DNA follows: TGCAGCGTTGAGTTCTCGGGGCAGGGACTTTACGAGCAGTACTTC.

About this clonotype itself: Compared with germline, one end of the junction differs, possibly owing to a read error. The chain employs TRBV4-3 and TRBJ2-7; 8 bases align to TRBD2. The germline V gene encodes CDR1 LGHNA and CDR2 YSLEER. This CDR3 has 16 residues. The CDR3 sequence: CASSQAAGTSSYERYF. The CDR3 DNA reads as TGCGCCAGCAGCCAAGCGGCGGGGACTAGTTCCTACGAGCGGTACTTC.

This clonotype occurred many times. The CDR3 reads CATITGSDNEQFF. The CDR3 bases are TGTGCCACCATTACAGGGTCTGACAATGAGCAGTTCTTC. The chain is built from TRBV15 and TRBJ2-1; possibly TRBD1 for D (6 bases). CDR1 is LNHNV and CDR2 is YYDKDF in the germline V gene (reference sequence). The CDR3 is 13 residues long. The V gene lost 7 bases and the J gene lost 5 bases, with 12 bases spanning the gap.

About this clonotype itself: A read error is possible here, since a much larger clone lies one base away. The chain joins TRBV7-9 to TRBJ1-1; TRBD1 might be the D (5 bases). The V gene's germline CDR1 is SEHNR and CDR2 FQNEAQ (reference sequence). This CDR3 has 15 residues. Deletions cut 4 bases from V and 11 bases from J, with 23 bases between. The CDR3 here is CASSSPQDTPLDAFF. CDR3 DNA: TGTGCCAGCAGCTCTCCCCAGGACACGCCCCTTGATGCTTTCTTT. Combining the CDR3 with reference TRBV7-9 and TRBJ1-1 gives the whole variable domain DTGVSQNPRHKITKRGQNVTFRCDPISEHNRLYWYRQTLGQGPEFLTYFQNEAQLEKSRLLSDRFSAERPKGSFSTLEIQRTEQGDSAMYLCASSSPQDTPLDAFFGQGTRLTVV.